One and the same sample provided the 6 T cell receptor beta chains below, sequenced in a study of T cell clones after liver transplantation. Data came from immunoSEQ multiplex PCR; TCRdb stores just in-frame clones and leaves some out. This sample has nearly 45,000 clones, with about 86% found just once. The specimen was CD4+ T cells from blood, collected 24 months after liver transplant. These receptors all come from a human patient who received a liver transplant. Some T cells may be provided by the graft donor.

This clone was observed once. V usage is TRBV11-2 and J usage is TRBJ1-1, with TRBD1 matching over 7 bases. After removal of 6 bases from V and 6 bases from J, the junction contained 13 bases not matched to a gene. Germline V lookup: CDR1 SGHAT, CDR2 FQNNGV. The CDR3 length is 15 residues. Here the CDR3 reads CASRLNRGWVAEAFF. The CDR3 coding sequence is TGTGCCAGCAGATTGAACAGGGGATGGGTCGCTGAAGCTTTCTTT.

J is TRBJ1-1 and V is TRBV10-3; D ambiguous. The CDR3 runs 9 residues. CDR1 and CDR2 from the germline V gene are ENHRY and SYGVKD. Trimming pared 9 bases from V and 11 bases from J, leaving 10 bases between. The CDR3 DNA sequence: TGTGCCATTCAAGGGCTGGCTTTCTTT. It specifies CAIQGLAFF.

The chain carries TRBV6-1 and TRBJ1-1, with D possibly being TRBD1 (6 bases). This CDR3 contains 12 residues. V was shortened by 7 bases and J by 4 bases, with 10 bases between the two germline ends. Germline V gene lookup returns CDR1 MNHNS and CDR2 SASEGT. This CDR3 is CASNQGSTEAFF. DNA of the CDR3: TGTGCCAGCAATCAGGGGAGCACTGAAGCTTTCTTT.

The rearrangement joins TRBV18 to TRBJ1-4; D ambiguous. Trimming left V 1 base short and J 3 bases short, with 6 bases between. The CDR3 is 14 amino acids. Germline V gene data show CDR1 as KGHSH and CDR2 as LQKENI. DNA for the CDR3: TGTGCCAGCTCACCACGGCAGTCTAATGAAAAACTGTTTTTT. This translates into CASSPRQSNEKLFF.

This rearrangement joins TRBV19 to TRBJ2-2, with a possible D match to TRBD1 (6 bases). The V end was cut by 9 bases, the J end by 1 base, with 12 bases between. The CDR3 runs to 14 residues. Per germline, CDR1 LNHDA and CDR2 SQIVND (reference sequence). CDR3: CASNPRGNTGELFF. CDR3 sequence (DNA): TGTGCCAGCAACCCCAGGGGGAACACCGGGGAGCTGTTTTTT. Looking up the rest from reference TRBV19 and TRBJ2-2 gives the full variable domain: DGGITQSPKYLFRKEGQNVTLSCEQNLNHDAMYWYRQDPGQGLRLIYYSQIVNDFQKGDIAEGYSVSREKKESFPLTVTSAQKNPTAFYLCASNPRGNTGELFFGEGSRLTVL.

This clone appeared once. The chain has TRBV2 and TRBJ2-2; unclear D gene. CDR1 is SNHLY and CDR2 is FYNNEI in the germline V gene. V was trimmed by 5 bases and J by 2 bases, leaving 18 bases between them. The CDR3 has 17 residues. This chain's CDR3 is CASSIDKRRHNTGELFF. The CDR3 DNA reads TGTGCCAGCAGTATCGACAAACGGCGACATAACACCGGGGAGCTGTTTTTT.